This T cell receptor beta chain was obtained from a study of shared clonotypes between healthy human individuals. General observations from the study: Some clonotypes were shared by all four sorted-subset donors, while others were not shared. The non-shared ones had lower generation probabilities than the shared ones.

For every subset, genomic DNA was evenly distributed across several immunoSEQ plates. The assay was immunoSEQ multiplex PCR, and TCRdb's table has in-frame clones only and misses some. Found here are about 770,000 clones, roughly 72% of them singletons; the top ten hold approximately 1.8%. Study donors comprised healthy, HIV-negative adults devoid of recent acute infection or vaccination. Of note for this clone: The antigen remains unidentified.

The CDR3 totals 11 residues. V gave up 4 bases and J gave up 4 bases, with 3 bases separating them. Per the germline V gene, CDR1 is KGHSH and CDR2 is LQKENI. The rearrangement links TRBV18 to TRBJ2-3, with D uncertain. The sequencing sample was made of memory CD4+ T cells sorted from blood. Subset meaning: CD45RA-negative fraction. The receptor was isolated from a woman in her twenties or thirties in good health. CDR3 residues: CASSQADTQYF. CDR3 bases: TGTGCCAGCTCACAGGCAGATACGCAGTATTTT.